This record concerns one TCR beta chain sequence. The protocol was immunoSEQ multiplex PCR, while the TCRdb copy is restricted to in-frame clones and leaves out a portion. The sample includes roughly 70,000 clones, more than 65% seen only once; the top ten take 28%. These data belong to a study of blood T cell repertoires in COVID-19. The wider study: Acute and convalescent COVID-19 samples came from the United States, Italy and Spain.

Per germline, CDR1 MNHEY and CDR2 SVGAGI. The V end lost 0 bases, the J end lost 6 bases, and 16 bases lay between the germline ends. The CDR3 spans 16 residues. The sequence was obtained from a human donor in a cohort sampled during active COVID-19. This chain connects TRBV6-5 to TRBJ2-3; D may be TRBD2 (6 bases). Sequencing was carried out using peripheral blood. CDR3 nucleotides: TGTGCCAGCAGTTACTCAAGTGGGCGGAGGGTGGATACGCAGTATTTT. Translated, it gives CASSYSSGRRVDTQYF.